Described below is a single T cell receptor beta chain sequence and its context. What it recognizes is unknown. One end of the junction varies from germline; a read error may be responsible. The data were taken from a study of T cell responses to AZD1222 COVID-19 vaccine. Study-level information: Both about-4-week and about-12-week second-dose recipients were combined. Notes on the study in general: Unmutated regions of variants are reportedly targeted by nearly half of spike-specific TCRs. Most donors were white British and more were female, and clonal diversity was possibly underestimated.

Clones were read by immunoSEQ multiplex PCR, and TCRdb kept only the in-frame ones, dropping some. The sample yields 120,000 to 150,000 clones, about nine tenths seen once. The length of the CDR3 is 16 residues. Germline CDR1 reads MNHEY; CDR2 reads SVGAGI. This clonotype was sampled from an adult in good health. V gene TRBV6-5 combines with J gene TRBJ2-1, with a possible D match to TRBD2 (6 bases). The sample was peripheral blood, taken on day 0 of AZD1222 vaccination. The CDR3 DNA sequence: TGTGCCAGCAGTTCTCCTCCCACTAGCTCCAACAATGAGCAGTTCTTC. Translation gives CASSSPPTSSNNEQFF.